A selection of T cell receptor beta chains follows, all from one sample in a study of blood T cells in healthy people across ages. TCRdb redid the calling of the 5' RACE reads with MiXCR, one entry per CDR3 protein. The repertoire holds over 300,000 distinct CDR3 sequences, with 50% to 60% as singletons. What was sequenced was blood. These receptors all come from a man in his 60s in good health. Both conserved end residues are part of each CDR3. Fields, in order: D gene, clone size, V gene, J gene, CDR3 protein, CDR3 DNA. A D gene is named only where the DNA matches it firmly. Size is omitted from some rows. Given values are once, few, many or a class for expanded clones.

.	few	TRBV21-1	TRBJ1-1	CASSKVRTDPSLEAFF	TGTGCCAGCAGCAAAGTACGGACAGACCCCTCTCTTGAAGCTTTCTTT
.	.	TRBV6-5	TRBJ2-3	CTSSYRGQTQYF	TGTACCAGCAGTTACCGGGGACAAACGCAGTATTTT
.	few	TRBV12-3/TRBV12-4	TRBJ2-7	CASSPTQGSIGIYEQYF	TGTGCCAGCAGTCCGACTCAAGGGTCAATAGGGATCTACGAGCAGTACTTC
TRBD1	.	TRBV5-6	TRBJ2-4	CASSLTGGADKNIQYF	TGTGCCAGCAGCTTAACAGGGGGCGCGGACAAAAACATTCAGTACTTC
.	.	TRBV5-1	TRBJ2-2	CASRSSMTGELFF	TGCGCCAGCAGATCTAGTATGACCGGGGAGCTGTTTTTT
TRBD1	.	TRBV6-2/TRBV6-3	TRBJ1-4	CASSYSVRDREEKLFF	TGTGCCAGCAGTTACTCGGTCCGGGACAGGGAAGAAAAACTGTTTTTT
TRBD2	once	TRBV10-2	TRBJ2-3	CASSLQGLAWADTQYF	TGCGCCAGCAGTCTACAGGGACTAGCTTGGGCAGATACGCAGTATTTT
TRBD2	.	TRBV3-1	TRBJ2-1	CASRPTSGRASYNEQFF	TGTGCCAGCAGACCGACTAGCGGGAGAGCCTCCTACAATGAGCAGTTCTTC
.	.	TRBV7-2	TRBJ2-7	CASSPVWAEPYEQYF	TGTGCCAGCAGCCCGGTGTGGGCAGAACCTTACGAGCAGTACTTC
.	once	TRBV11-2	TRBJ1-3	CASSPGASGNTIYF	TGTGCCAGCAGCCCCGGGGCCTCTGGAAACACCATATATTTT
TRBD2	.	TRBV28	TRBJ2-2	CASSCTSARGGELFF	TGTGCCAGCAGCTGTACTAGCGCAAGGGGCGGGGAGCTGTTTTTT
.	.	TRBV7-2	TRBJ2-7	CASSNVGAHEQYF	TGTGCCAGCAGCAACGTTGGGGCCCACGAGCAGTACTTC
TRBD1	.	TRBV6-1	TRBJ2-7	CASSDGRQGGYEQYF	TGTGCCAGCAGCGACGGAAGACAGGGCGGGTACGAGCAGTACTTC
TRBD1	.	TRBV3-1	TRBJ2-2	CASSRPGTGRNTGELFF	TGTGCCAGCAGCCGCCCCGGGACAGGGCGGAACACCGGGGAGCTGTTTTTT
TRBD2	.	TRBV18	TRBJ2-3	CASSPLAGVGQGTDTQYF	TGTGCCAGCTCACCGTTAGCGGGAGTAGGTCAAGGAACAGATACGCAGTATTTT
.	many	TRBV12-3/TRBV12-4	TRBJ1-5	CASSFVSQVYQPQHF	TGTGCCAGCAGTTTCGTATCACAGGTTTATCAGCCCCAGCATTTT
.	many	TRBV7-9	TRBJ2-1	CASSTGREQFF	TGTGCCAGCAGCACCGGGAGAGAGCAGTTCTTC
.	few	TRBV20-1	TRBJ2-4	CSARGLGENIQYF	TGCAGTGCTAGAGGGCTTGGGGAAAACATTCAGTACTTC
.	.	TRBV29-1	TRBJ2-1	CSVALRQAYNEQFF	TGCAGCGTTGCACTAAGGCAGGCCTACAATGAGCAGTTCTTC
.	.	TRBV20-1	TRBJ1-1	CSAREGQVGTEAFF	TGCAGTGCTAGAGAGGGGCAGGTAGGGACTGAAGCTTTCTTT
.	once	TRBV6-1	TRBJ2-6	CASSRASSGANVLTF	TGTGCCAGCAGTCGGGCGTCATCTGGGGCCAACGTCCTGACTTTC
TRBD2	few	TRBV29-1	TRBJ2-3	CSVVGAGSGITDTQYF	TGCAGCGTTGTTGGGGCGGGTAGCGGGATCACAGATACGCAGTATTTT
.	.	TRBV28	TRBJ2-1	CASSLWGGPDNGQFF	TGTGCCAGCAGCCTCTGGGGGGGCCCCGACAATGGGCAGTTCTTC
.	.	TRBV15	TRBJ2-3	CATSSDREGTDTQYF	TGTGCCACCAGCAGCGACAGGGAGGGCACAGATACGCAGTATTTT
.	few	TRBV5-1	TRBJ2-1	CASSPIGGDEQFF	TGCGCCAGCAGCCCGATAGGGGGGGATGAGCAGTTCTTC
.	.	TRBV29-1	TRBJ2-7	CSVGDRLYEQYF	TGCAGCGTTGGAGACAGGCTGTACGAGCAGTACTTC
TRBD2	.	TRBV12-3/TRBV12-4	TRBJ2-5	CASSPGGLQTQYF	TGTGCCAGCAGCCCCGGGGGGTTACAGACCCAGTACTTC
.	.	TRBV4-2	TRBJ2-3	CASSPRTDYTDTQYF	TGTGCCAGCAGCCCGCGGACAGACTACACAGATACGCAGTATTTT
.	.	TRBV7-9	TRBJ1-2	CASSSQLPSGGALYYGYTF	TGTGCCAGCAGCTCTCAACTCCCTAGTGGCGGGGCGCTCTACTATGGCTACACCTTC
.	.	TRBV12-3/TRBV12-4	TRBJ2-4	CASSLERAVAKNIQYF	TGTGCCAGCAGTTTAGAAAGGGCGGTAGCCAAAAACATTCAGTACTTC
.	many	TRBV20-1	TRBJ1-6	CSATTPGADNSPLHF	TGCAGTGCCACTACTCCCGGGGCCGATAATTCACCCCTCCACTTT
.	.	TRBV27	TRBJ2-7	CASSPRLGAYEQYF	TGTGCCAGCAGTCCTCGACTAGGAGCTTACGAGCAGTACTTC
TRBD2	.	TRBV10-3	TRBJ2-1	CAISASGAPYEQFF	TGTGCCATCAGTGCTAGCGGGGCCCCCTATGAGCAGTTCTTC
TRBD2	few	TRBV5-1	TRBJ2-3	CASSQELAGDMYF	TGCGCCAGCAGCCAGGAACTAGCGGGGGATATGTATTTT
.	few	TRBV6-5	TRBJ2-3	CASSSKGGSTDTQYF	TGTGCCAGCAGTTCTAAAGGGGGGAGCACAGATACGCAGTATTTT
TRBD1	few	TRBV12-3/TRBV12-4	TRBJ1-2	CASRAYWGTAVSNYGYTF	TGTGCCAGCAGGGCCTACTGGGGGACAGCGGTATCCAACTATGGCTACACCTTC
.	.	TRBV5-1	TRBJ2-7	CASSPGGTGFDEQYF	TGCGCCAGCAGCCCGGGGGGGACAGGGTTCGACGAGCAGTACTTC
.	few	TRBV6-1	TRBJ1-2	CASSQATNYGYTF	TGTGCCAGCAGCCAAGCAACTAACTATGGCTACACCTTC
.	.	TRBV11-2	TRBJ2-7	CASTRDHSSYEQYF	TGTGCCAGCACCCGGGATCACAGCTCCTACGAGCAGTACTTC
.	once	TRBV7-7	TRBJ2-5	CASSLAGGREETQYF	TGTGCCAGCAGCTTAGCGGGGGGCAGGGAGGAGACCCAGTACTTC
TRBD2	many	TRBV6-1	TRBJ2-1	CASRLGGGVRSNEQFF	TGTGCCAGCAGGTTAGGCGGGGGGGTTCGGTCCAATGAGCAGTTCTTC
.	.	TRBV28	TRBJ2-7	CASSLAGGTDEQYF	TGTGCCAGCAGCCTCGCTGGCGGGACGGACGAGCAGTACTTC
.	.	TRBV6-1	TRBJ2-7	CASSDTGTPRTYEQYF	TGTGCCAGCAGCGACACCGGGACTCCAAGGACCTACGAGCAGTACTTC
.	.	TRBV20-1	TRBJ2-3	CSARGSGTTDTQYF	TGCAGTGCTAGAGGCTCGGGAACCACAGATACGCAGTATTTT
.	few	TRBV12-3/TRBV12-4	TRBJ2-2	CASSFREMNTGELFF	TGTGCCAGCAGTTTTCGAGAAATGAACACCGGGGAGCTGTTTTTT
TRBD2	.	TRBV2	TRBJ2-1	CASSEGAGGYNEQFF	TGTGCCAGCAGTGAAGGAGCGGGAGGCTACAATGAGCAGTTCTTC